The sequence of this T cell receptor (beta chain) was determined in a study of early T cells in non-severe SARS-CoV-2 infection. TCRdb fed the 5' RACE reads into MiXCR, producing one record per CDR3 protein. The table lists about 81,000 distinct CDR3 sequences, about 6% of them singletons. With regard to this clonotype: Its cognate antigen is unknown.

The CDR3 is 10 residues long. Trimming stripped 5 bases from V and 9 bases from J, with 10 bases between. Germline CDR1 and CDR2: DFQATT and SNEGSKA (reference sequence). General study results and limits: The VDJdb matching leaned toward anti-spike CD8 responses and overlooked private and CD4 specificities.

Sequenced input: whole blood. The clonotype comes from an adult who was a healthcare worker with PCR-confirmed SARS-CoV-2 infection or an uninfected control (not recorded which). The chain uses TRBV20-1 and TRBJ1-1; no definite D call. CDR3 bases: TGCAGTGCTCCCAAAGGACAAGCTTTCTTT. Encoded protein: CSAPKGQAFF.